Reported below is one TCR beta chain. The target antigen is unknown. The source of the sample is a study of shared clonotypes between healthy human individuals. Study results and caveats: Generation probability values for non-shared clonotypes were lower than those for clonotypes shared by all four donors. Incompleteness in sorted-subset sequencing, despite large depth, was shown by rarefaction.

V gave up 10 bases and J gave up 2 bases, with 15 bases separating them. Per germline, CDR1 MNHNS and CDR2 SASEGT. The CDR3 runs to 13 residues. Sequenced by immunoSEQ multiplex PCR; TCRdb stores in-frame clones only, minus some. The repertoire holds a few million clones, with around nine tenths as singletons. This TCR derives from a young man in good health. The chain couples TRBV6-1 to TRBJ2-7; D gene uncertain. The specimen sequenced was naive CD4+ T cells sorted from blood. Subset of the sample: CD45RA+ positively selected. The CDR3 sequence: CAITAGSPYEQYF. The CDR3 nucleotides read TGTGCCATCACTGCTGGAAGTCCCTACGAGCAGTACTTC.